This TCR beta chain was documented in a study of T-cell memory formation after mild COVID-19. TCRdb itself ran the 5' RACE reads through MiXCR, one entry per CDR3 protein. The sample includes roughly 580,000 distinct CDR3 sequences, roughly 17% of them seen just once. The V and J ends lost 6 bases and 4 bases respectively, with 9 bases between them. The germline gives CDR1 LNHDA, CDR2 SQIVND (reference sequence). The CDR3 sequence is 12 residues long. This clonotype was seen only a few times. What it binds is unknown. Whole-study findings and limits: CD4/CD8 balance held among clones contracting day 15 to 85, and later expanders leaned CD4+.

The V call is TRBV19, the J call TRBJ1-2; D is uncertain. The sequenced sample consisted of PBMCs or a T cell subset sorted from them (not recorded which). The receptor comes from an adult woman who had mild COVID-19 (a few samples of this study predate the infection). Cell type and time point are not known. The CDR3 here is CASSVRVYGYTF. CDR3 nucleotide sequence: TGTGCCAGTAGCGTAAGAGTCTATGGCTACACCTTC.